The present TCR beta chain was sequenced within a study of vaccination effects on CD4 cells after COVID-19. Data came from immunoSEQ multiplex PCR; TCRdb stores just in-frame clones and leaves some out. The data show approximately 87,000 clones, with roughly 74% seen just once and approximately 1.7% held by the top ten. With regard to this clone: Its antigen remains unknown.

ViraFEST expansion of antigen-specific CD4+ T cells with viral peptide pools preceded sequencing. Culturing for 9 to 10 days preceded CD4+ T cell isolation. Sequencing was performed on CD4+ T cells from PBMCs cultured with HCoV-229E spike peptides, taken before COVID-19 vaccination. The receptor comes from a human donor who received a COVID-19 vaccine.

CDR3 coding DNA: TGTGCCAGCAGCCCAACCGGGACTGCAATATACAATGAGCAGTTCTTC. Its translation is CASSPTGTAIYNEQFF. J is TRBJ2-1 and V is TRBV7-2, with D perhaps TRBD2 (6 bases). V lost 5 bases to trimming and J lost 4 bases, with 18 bases between them. The germline V gene has CDR1 SGHTA and CDR2 FQGNSA. CDR3 length: 16 amino acids.